This TCR beta chain was profiled in a study of blood T cell repertoires in COVID-19. In this sample, this clone turned up once. Clones were read by immunoSEQ multiplex PCR, and TCRdb kept only the in-frame ones, dropping some. The table includes roughly 52,000 clones, about four fifths detected once. The V gene end was trimmed by 0 bases and the J gene end by 5 bases; junction bases not matched to a gene: 6. Per the germline V gene, CDR1 is LGHDT and CDR2 is YNNKEL (reference sequence). The CDR3 is 17 amino acids. V usage is TRBV3-1 (or the pseudogene TRBV3-2) and J usage is TRBJ2-5; 13 bases are a match to TRBD2. The sample consisted of peripheral blood. This clonotype was sampled from an elderly man with COVID-19, enrolled during active disease. The CDR3, as DNA: TGTGCCAGCAGCCAAGATCCACTAGCGGGAGGGCGGGAGACCCAGTACTTC. It yields the protein CASSQDPLAGGRETQYF.